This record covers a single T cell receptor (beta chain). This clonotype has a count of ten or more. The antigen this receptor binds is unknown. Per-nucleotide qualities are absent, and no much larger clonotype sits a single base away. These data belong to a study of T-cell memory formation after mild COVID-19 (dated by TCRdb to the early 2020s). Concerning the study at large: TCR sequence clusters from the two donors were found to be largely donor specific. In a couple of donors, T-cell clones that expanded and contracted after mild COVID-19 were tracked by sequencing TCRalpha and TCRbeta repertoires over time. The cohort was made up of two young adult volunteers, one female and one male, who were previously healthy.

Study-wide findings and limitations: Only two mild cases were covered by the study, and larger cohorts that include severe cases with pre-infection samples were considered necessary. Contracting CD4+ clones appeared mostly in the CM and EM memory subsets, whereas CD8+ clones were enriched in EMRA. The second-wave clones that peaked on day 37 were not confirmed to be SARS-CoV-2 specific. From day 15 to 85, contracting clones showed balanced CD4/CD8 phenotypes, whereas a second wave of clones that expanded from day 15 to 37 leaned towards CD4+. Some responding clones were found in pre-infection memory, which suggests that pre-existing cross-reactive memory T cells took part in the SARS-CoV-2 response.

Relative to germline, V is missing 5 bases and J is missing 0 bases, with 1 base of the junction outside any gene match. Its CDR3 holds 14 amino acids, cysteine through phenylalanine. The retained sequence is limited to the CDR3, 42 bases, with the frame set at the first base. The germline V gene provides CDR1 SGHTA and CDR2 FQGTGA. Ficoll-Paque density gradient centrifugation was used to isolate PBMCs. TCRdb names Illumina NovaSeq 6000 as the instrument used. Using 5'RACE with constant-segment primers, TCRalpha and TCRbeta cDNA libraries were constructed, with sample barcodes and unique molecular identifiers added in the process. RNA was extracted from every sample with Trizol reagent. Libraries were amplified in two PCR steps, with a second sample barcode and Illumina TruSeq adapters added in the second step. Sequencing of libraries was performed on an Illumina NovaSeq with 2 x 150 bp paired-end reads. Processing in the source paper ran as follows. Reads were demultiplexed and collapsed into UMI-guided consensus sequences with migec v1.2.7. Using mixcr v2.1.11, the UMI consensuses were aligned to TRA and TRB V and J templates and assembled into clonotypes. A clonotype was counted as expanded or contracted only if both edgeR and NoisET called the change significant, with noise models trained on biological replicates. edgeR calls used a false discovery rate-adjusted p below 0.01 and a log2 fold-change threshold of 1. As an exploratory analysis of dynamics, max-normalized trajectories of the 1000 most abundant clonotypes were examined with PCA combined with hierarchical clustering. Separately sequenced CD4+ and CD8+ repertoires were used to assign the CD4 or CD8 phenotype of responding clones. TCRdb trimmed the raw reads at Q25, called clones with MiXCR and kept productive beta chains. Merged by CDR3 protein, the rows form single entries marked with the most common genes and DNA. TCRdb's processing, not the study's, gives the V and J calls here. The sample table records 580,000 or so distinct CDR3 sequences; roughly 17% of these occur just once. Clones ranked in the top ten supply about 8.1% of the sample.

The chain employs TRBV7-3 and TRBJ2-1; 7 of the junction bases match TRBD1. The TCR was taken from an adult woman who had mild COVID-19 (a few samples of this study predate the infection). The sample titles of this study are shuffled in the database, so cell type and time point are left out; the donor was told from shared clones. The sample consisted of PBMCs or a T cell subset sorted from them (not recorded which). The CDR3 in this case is CASSRGPSYNEQFF. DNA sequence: TGTGCCAGCAGCAGGGGGCCCTCCTACAATGAGCAGTTCTTC.